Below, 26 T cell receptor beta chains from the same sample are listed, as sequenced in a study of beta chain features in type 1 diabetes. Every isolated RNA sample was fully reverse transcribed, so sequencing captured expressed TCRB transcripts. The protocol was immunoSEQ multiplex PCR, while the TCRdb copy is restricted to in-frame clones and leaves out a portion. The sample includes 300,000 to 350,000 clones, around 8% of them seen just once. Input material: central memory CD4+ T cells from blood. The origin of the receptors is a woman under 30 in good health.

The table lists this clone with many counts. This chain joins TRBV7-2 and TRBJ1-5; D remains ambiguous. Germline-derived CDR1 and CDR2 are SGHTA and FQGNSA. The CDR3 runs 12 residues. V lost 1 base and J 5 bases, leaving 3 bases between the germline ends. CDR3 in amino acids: CASSLGYQPQHF. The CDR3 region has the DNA TGTGCCAGCAGCTTAGGGTATCAGCCCCAGCATTTT.

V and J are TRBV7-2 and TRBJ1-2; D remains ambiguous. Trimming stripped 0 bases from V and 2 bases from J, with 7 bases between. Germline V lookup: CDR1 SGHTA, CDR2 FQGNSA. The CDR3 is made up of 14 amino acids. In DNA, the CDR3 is TGTGCCAGCAGCTTAGCAGATTGGAACTATGGCTACACCTTC. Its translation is CASSLADWNYGYTF.

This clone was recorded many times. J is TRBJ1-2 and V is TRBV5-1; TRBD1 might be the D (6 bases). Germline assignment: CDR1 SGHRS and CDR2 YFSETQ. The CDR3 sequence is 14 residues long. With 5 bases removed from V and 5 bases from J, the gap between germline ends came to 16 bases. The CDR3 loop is CASSPEGDGYGYTF. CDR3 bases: TGCGCCAGCAGTCCGGAGGGGGATGGATATGGCTACACCTTC.

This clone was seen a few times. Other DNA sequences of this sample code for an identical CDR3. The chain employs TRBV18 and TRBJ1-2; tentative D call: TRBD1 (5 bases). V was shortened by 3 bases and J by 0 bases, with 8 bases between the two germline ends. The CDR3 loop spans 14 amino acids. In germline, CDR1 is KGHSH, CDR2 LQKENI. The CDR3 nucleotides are TGTGCCAGCTCACCCACGGGGGCTAACTATGGCTACACCTTC. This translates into CASSPTGANYGYTF. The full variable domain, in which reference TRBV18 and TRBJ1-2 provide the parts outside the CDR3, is NAGVMQNPRHLVRRRGQEARLRCSPMKGHSHVYWYRQLPEEGLKFMVYLQKENIIDESGMPKERFSAEFPKEGPSILRIQQVVRGDSAAYFCASSPTGANYGYTFGSGTRLTVV.

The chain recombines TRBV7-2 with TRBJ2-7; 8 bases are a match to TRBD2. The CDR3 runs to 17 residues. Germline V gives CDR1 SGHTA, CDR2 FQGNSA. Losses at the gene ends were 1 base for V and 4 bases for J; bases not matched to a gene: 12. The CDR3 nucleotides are TGTGCCAGCAGCTTAGGAAGGTATGGAAGCGGGAGTTACGAGCAGTACTTC. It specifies CASSLGRYGSGSYEQYF.

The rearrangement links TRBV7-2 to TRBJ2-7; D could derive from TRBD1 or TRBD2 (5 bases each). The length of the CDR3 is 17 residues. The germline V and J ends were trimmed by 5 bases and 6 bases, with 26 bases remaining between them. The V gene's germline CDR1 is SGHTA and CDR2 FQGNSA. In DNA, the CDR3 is TGTGCCAGCAGCCAAGCGATCGGCCAGGGAGCTTTCTTCGAGCAGTACTTC. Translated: CASSQAIGQGAFFEQYF.

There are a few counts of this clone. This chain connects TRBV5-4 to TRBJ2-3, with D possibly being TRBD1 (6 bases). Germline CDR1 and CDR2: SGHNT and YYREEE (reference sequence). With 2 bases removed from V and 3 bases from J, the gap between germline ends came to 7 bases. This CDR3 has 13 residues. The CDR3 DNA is TGTGCCAGCAGCTTAGACAGGACAGATACGCAGTATTTT. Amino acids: CASSLDRTDTQYF.

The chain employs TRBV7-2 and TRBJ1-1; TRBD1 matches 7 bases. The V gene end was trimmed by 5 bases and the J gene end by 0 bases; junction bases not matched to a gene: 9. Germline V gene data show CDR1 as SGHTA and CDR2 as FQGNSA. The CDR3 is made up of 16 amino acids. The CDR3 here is CASSVTGTEMNTEAFF. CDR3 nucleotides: TGTGCCAGCAGCGTTACCGGGACAGAGATGAACACTGAAGCTTTCTTT.

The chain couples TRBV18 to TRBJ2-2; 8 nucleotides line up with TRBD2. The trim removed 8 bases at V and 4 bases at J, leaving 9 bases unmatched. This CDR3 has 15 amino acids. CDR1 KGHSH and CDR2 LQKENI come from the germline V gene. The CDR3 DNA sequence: TGTGCCAGCACCACCGGGACTAGGAGCACCGGGGAGCTGTTTTTT. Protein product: CASTTGTRSTGELFF.

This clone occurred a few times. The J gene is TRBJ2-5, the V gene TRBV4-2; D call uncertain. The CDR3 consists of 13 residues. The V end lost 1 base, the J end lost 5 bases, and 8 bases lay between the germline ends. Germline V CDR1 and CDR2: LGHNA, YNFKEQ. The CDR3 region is CASSQGPRETQYF. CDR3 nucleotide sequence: TGTGCCAGCAGCCAAGGGCCCCGGGAGACCCAGTACTTC.

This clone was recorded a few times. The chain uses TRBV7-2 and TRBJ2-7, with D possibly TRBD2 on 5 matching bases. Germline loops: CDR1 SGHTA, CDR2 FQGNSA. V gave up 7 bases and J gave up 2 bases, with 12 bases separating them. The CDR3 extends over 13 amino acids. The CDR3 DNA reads TGTGCCAGCAAGCCCAGCGGAACCTACGAGCAGTACTTC. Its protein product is CASKPSGTYEQYF.

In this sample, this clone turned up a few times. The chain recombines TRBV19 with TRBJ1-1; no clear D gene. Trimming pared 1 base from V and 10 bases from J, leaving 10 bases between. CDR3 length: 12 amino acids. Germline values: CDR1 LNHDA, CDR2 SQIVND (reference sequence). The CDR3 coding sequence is TGTGCCAGTAGTATAGTCGGCAGGTCAGCTTTCTTT. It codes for CASSIVGRSAFF.

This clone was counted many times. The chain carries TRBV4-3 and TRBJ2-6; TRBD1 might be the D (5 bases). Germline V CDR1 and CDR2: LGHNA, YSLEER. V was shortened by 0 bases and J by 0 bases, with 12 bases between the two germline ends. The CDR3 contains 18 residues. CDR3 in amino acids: CASSQDMTAISGANVLTF. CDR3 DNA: TGCGCCAGCAGCCAAGACATGACAGCTATCTCTGGGGCCAACGTCCTGACTTTC.

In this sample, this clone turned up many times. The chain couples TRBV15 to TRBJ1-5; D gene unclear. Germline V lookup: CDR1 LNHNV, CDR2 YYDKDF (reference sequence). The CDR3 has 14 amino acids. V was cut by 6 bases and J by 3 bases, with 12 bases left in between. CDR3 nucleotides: TGTGCCACCAGTCCGGACGGATACAATCAGCCCCAGCATTTT. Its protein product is CATSPDGYNQPQHF. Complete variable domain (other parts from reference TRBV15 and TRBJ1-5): DAMVIQNPRYQVTQFGKPVTLSCSQTLNHNVMYWYQQKSSQAPKLLFHYYDKDFNNEADTPDNFQSRRPNTSFCFLDIRSPGLGDTAMYLCATSPDGYNQPQHFGDGTRLSIL.

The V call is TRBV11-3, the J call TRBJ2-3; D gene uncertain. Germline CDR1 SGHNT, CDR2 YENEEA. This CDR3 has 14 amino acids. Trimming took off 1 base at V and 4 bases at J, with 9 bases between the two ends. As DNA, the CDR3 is TGTGCCAGCAGCTTAGGTTTGGGTTCAGATACGCAGTATTTT. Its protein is CASSLGLGSDTQYF.

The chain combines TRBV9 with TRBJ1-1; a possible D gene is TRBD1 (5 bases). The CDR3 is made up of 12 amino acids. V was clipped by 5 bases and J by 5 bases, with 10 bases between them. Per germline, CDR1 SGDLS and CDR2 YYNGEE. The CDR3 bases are TGTGCCAGCAGGGGAGAGGGGACTGAAGCTTTCTTT. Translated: CASRGEGTEAFF.

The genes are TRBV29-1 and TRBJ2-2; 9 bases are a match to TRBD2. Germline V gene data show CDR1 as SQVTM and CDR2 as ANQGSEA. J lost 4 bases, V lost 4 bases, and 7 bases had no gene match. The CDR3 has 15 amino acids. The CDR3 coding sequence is TGCAGCGTTGCTTTGGTAGCGGGAGCCACCGGGGAGCTGTTTTTT. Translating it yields CSVALVAGATGELFF.

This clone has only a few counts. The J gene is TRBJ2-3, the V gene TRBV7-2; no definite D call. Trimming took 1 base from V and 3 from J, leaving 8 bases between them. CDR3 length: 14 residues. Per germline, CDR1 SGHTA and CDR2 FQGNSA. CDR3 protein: CASSLVAYTDTQYF. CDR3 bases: TGTGCCAGCAGCTTAGTCGCGTATACAGATACGCAGTATTTT.

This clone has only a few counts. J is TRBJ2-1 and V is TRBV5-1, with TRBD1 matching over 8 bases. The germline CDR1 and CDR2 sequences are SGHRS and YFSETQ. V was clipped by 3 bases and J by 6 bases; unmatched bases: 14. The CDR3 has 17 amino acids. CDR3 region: CASSWTAGTGTINEQFF. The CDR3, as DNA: TGCGCCAGCAGCTGGACCGCAGGGACAGGTACGATCAATGAGCAGTTCTTC.

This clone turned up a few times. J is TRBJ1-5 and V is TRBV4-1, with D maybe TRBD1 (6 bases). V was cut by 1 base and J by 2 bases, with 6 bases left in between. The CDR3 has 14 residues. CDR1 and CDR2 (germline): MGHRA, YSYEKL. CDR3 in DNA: TGCGCCAGCAGCCAAGGACAGGGCAATCAGCCCCAGCATTTT. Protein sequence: CASSQGQGNQPQHF.

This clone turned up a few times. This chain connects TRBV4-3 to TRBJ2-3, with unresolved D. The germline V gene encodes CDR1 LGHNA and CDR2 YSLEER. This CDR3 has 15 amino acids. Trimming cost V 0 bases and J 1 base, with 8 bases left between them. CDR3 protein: CASSQEGLRTDTQYF. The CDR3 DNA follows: TGCGCCAGCAGCCAAGAGGGTCTTCGCACAGATACGCAGTATTTT.

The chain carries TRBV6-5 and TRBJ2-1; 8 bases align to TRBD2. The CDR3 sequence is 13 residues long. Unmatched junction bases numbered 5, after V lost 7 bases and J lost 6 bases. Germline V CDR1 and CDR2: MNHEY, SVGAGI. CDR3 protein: CASKRERFNEQFF. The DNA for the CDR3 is TGTGCCAGCAAGCGGGAGCGGTTCAATGAGCAGTTCTTC.

The DNA of the CDR3 is TGTGCCAGCAGTGGGACAGCTAGCACAGATACGCAGTATTTT. This sequence encodes CASSGTASTDTQYF. The chain is built from TRBV28 and TRBJ2-3, with TRBD1 matching 7 bases. This CDR3 region has 14 residues. Germline CDR1 reads MDHEN; CDR2 reads SYDVKM. V lost 5 bases to trimming and J lost 0 bases; unmatched junction nucleotides: 2.

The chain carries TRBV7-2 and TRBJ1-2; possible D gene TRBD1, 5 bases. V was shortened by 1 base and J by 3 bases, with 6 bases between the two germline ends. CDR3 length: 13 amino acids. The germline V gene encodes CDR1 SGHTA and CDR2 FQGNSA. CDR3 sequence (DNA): TGTGCCAGCAGCTTAGTCAGGGACTATGGCTACACCTTC. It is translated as CASSLVRDYGYTF.

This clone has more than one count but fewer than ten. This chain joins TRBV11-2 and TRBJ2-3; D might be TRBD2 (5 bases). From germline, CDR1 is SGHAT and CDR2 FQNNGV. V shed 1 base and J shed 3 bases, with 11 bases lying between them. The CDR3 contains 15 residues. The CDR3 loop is CASSLVFGVTDTQYF. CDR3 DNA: TGTGCCAGCAGCTTAGTCTTCGGGGTTACAGATACGCAGTATTTT.

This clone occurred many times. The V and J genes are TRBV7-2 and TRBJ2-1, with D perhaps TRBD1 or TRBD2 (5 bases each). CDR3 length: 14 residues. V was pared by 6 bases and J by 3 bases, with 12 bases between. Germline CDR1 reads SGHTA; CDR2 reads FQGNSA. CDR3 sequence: CASSRDENYNEQFF. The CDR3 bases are TGTGCCAGCAGTCGGGACGAGAACTACAATGAGCAGTTCTTC.